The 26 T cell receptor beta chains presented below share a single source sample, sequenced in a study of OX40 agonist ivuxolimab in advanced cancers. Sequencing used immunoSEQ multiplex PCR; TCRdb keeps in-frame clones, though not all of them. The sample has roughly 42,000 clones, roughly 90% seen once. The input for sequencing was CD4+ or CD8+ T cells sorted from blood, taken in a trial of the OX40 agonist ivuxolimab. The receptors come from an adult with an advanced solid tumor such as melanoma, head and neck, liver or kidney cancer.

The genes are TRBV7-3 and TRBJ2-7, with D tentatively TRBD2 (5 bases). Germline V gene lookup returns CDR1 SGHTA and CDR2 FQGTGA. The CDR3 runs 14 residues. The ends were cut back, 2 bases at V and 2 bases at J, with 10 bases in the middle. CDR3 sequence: CASSLYAGPYEQYF. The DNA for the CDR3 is TGTGCCAGCAGCTTATACGCGGGCCCCTACGAGCAGTACTTC. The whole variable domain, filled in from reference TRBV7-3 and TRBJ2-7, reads GAGVSQTPSNKVTEKGKYVELRCDPISGHTALYWYRQSLGQGPEFLIYFQGTGAADDSGLPNDRFFAVRPEGSVSTLKIQRTERGDSAVYLCASSLYAGPYEQYFGPGTRLTVT.

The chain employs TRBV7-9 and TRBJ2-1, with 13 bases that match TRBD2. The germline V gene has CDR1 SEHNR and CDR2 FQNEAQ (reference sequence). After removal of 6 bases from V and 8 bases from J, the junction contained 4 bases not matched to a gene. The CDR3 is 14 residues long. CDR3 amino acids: CASSLGLAGDEQFF. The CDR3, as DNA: TGTGCCAGCAGTCTCGGACTAGCGGGAGATGAGCAGTTCTTC.

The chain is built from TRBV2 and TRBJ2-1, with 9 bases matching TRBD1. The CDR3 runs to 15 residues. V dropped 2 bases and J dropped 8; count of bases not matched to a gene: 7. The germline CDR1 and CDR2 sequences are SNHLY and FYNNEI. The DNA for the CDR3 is TGTGCCAGCAGTGAACCCGGGACAGGGACAGATGAGCAGTTCTTC. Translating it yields CASSEPGTGTDEQFF.

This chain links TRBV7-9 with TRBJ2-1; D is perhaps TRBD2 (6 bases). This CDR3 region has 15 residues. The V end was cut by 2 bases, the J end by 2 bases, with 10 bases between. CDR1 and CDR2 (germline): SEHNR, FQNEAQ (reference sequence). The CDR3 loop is CASSLSRGAYNEQFF. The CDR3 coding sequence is TGTGCCAGCAGCTTATCGCGCGGGGCCTACAATGAGCAGTTCTTC.

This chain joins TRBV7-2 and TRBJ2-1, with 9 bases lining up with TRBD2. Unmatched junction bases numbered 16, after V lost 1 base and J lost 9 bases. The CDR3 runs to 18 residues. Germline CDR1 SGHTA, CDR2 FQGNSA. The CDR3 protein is CASSLDAMWLAGKGEQFF. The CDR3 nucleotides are TGTGCCAGCAGCTTAGATGCGATGTGGCTAGCGGGGAAAGGTGAGCAGTTCTTC. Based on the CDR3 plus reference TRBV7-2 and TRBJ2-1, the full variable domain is GAGVSQSPSNKVTEKGKDVELRCDPISGHTALYWYRQSLGQGLEFLIYFQGNSAPDKSGLPSDRFSAERTGGSVSTLTIQRTQQEDSAVYLCASSLDAMWLAGKGEQFFGPGTRLTVL.

The CDR3 DNA reads as TGTGCCAGCAGCTTAGCGAAACGGCCCGAGCAGTTCTTC. Residues: CASSLAKRPEQFF. The rearrangement joins TRBV7-9 to TRBJ2-1, with D unclear. The germline CDR1 and CDR2 sequences are SEHNR and FQNEAQ (reference sequence). The CDR3 runs 13 residues. V lost 0 bases to trimming and J lost 10 bases, with 10 bases between them.

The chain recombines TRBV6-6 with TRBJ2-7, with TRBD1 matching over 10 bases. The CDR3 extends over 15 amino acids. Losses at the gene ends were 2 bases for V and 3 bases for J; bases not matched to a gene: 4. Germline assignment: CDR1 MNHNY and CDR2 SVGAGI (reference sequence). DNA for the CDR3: TGTGCCAGCAGTTACGCGACAGGGGGCGACTACGAGCAGTACTTC. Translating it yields CASSYATGGDYEQYF.

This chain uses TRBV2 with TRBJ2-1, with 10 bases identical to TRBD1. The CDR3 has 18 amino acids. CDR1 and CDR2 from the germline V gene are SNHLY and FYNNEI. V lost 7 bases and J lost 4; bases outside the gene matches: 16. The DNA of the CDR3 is TGTGCCAGCACCCAACTGGGACAGGGGCCCCTACTATACAATGAGCAGTTCTTC. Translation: CASTQLGQGPLLYNEQFF.

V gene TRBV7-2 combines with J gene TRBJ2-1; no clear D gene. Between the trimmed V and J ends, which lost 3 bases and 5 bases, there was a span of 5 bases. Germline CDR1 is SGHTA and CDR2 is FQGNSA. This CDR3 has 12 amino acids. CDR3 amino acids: CASSFDNNEQFF. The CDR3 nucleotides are TGTGCCAGCAGCTTCGATAACAATGAGCAGTTCTTC. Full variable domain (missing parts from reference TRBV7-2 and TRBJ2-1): GAGVSQSPSNKVTEKGKDVELRCDPISGHTALYWYRQSLGQGLEFLIYFQGNSAPDKSGLPSDRFSAERTGGSVSTLTIQRTQQEDSAVYLCASSFDNNEQFFGPGTRLTVL.

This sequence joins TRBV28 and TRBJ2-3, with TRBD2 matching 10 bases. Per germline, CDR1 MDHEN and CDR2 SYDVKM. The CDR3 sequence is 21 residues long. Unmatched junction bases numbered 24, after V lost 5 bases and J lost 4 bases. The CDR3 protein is CASSPRTATFTSGKVPDTQYF. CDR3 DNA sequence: TGTGCCAGCAGTCCGCGGACAGCCACATTTACTAGCGGGAAGGTCCCAGATACGCAGTATTTT.

The CDR3 loop is CASSFGVGLGTGELFF. DNA of the CDR3: TGTGCCAGCAGTTTCGGGGTGGGCTTGGGGACCGGGGAGCTGTTTTTT. J is TRBJ2-2 and V is TRBV27, with a possible D match to TRBD2 (5 bases). Between the trimmed V and J ends, which lost 3 bases and 5 bases, there was a span of 16 bases. Germline CDR1 and CDR2: MNHEY and SMNVEV (reference sequence). The length of the CDR3 is 16 residues.

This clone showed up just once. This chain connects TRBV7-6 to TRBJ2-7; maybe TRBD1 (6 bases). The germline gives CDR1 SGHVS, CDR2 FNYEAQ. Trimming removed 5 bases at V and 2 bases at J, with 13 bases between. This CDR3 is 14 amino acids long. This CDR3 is CASSNQGSAYEQYF. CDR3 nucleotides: TGTGCCAGCAGCAATCAGGGGAGCGCCTACGAGCAGTACTTC.

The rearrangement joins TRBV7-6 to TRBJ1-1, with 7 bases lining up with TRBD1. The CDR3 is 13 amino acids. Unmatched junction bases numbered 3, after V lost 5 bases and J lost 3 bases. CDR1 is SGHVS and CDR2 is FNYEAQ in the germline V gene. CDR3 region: CASSRGQYTEAFF. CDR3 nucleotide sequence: TGTGCCAGCAGCCGGGGACAGTACACTGAAGCTTTCTTT.

CDR3 residues: CASSEINEKLFF. The CDR3 nucleotides read TGTGCCAGCAGTGAGATTAATGAAAAACTGTTTTTT. The gene calls are TRBV6-1 and TRBJ1-4; no reliable D call. The ends were cut back, 3 bases at V and 4 bases at J, with 3 bases in the middle. The CDR3 length is 12 residues. In germline, CDR1 is MNHNS, CDR2 SASEGT.

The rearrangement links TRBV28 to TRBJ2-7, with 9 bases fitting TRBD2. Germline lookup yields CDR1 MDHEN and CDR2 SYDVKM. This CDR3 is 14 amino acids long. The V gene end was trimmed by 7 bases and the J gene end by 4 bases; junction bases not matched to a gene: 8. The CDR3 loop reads CASTQRGRDYEQYF. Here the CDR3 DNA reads TGTGCCAGCACCCAGCGCGGGAGGGATTACGAGCAGTACTTC.

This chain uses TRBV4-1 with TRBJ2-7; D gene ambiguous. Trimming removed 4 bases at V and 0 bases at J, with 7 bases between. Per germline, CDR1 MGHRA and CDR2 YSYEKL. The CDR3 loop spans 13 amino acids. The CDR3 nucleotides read TGCGCCAGCAGCCCACGCAGCTCCTACGAGCAGTACTTC. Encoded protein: CASSPRSSYEQYF.

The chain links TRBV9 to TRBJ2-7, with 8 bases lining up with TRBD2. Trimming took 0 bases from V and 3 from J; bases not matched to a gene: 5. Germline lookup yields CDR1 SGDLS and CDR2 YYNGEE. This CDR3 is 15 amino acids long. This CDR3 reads CASSVGSGGYYEQYF. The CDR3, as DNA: TGTGCCAGCAGCGTAGGGTCGGGAGGGTACTACGAGCAGTACTTC.

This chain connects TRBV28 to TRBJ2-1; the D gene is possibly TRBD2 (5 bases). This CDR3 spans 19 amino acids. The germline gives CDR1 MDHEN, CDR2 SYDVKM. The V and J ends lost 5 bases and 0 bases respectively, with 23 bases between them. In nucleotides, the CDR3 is TGTGCCAGCAGTCCGATGCGTACCCGGGGAACGAGCTCCTACAATGAGCAGTTCTTC. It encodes CASSPMRTRGTSSYNEQFF.

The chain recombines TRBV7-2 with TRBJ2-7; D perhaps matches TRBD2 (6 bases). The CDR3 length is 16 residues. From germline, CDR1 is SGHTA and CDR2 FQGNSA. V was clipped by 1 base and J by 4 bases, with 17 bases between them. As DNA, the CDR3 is TGTGCCAGCAGCTTAGAATTTCTAGCGCCGGGGTACGAGCAGTACTTC. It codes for CASSLEFLAPGYEQYF. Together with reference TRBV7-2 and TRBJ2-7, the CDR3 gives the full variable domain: GAGVSQSPSNKVTEKGKDVELRCDPISGHTALYWYRQSLGQGLEFLIYFQGNSAPDKSGLPSDRFSAERTGGSVSTLTIQRTQQEDSAVYLCASSLEFLAPGYEQYFGPGTRLTVT.

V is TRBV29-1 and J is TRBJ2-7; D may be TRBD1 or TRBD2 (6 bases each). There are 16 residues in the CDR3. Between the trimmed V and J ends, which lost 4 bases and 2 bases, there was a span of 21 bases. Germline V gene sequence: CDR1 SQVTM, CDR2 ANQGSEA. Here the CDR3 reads CSVVVVGRGGPYEQYF. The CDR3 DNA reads TGCAGCGTTGTAGTCGTTGGCAGGGGAGGACCCTACGAGCAGTACTTC.

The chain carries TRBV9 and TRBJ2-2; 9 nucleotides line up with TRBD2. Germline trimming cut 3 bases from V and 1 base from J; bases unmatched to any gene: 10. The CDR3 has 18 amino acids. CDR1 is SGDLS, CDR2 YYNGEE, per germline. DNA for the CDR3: TGTGCCAGCAGCGGGGCCGCTAGCGGGACATGGAACACCGGGGAGCTGTTTTTT. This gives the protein CASSGAASGTWNTGELFF.

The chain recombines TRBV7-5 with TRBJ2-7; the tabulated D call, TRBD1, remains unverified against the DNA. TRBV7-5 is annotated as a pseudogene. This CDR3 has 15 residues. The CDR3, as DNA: TGTGCCAGAAGCTTAGAGAGGACAGGGGGTCGCGAGCAGTACTTC. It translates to CARSLERTGGREQYF.

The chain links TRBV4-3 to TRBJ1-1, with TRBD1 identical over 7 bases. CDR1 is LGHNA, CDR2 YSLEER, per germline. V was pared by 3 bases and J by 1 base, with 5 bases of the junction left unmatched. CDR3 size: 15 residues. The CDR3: CASSQPGTENTEAFF. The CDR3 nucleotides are TGCGCCAGCAGCCAGCCCGGGACAGAGAACACTGAAGCTTTCTTT.

The CDR3 reads CASSPRKGIGSYEQYF. Written as DNA, the CDR3 is TGTGCCAGCAGCCCTCGAAAGGGCATCGGCAGCTACGAGCAGTACTTC. The genes are TRBV5-8 and TRBJ2-7; no firm D call. The V gene's germline CDR1 is SGHTS and CDR2 YDEGEE. The CDR3 length is 16 residues. The ends were cut back, 4 bases at V and 3 bases at J, with 20 bases in the middle.

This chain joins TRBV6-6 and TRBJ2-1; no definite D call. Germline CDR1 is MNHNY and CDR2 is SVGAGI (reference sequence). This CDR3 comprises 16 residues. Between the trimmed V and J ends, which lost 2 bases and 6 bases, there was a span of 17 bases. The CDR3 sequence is CASSYRTYSPGNEQFF. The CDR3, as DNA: TGTGCCAGCAGTTACCGGACCTACAGTCCTGGCAATGAGCAGTTCTTC.

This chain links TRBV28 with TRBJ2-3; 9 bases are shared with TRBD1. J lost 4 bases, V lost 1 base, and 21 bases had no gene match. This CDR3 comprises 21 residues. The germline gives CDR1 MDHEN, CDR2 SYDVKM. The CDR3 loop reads CASSLLGQGLSGRESPDTQYF. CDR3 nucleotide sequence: TGTGCCAGCAGTTTATTAGGACAGGGGCTCTCGGGGCGGGAGTCTCCAGATACGCAGTATTTT.